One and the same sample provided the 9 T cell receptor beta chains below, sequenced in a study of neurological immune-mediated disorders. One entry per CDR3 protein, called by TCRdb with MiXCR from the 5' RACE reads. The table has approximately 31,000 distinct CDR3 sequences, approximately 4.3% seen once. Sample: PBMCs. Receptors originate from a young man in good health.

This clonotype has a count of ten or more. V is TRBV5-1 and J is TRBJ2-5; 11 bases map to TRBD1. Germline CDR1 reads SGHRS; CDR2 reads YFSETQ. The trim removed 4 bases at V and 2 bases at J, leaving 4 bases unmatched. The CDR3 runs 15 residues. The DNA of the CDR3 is TGCGCCAGCAGCCCCGGGACAGGGGGGCAAGAGACCCAGTACTTC. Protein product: CASSPGTGGQETQYF.

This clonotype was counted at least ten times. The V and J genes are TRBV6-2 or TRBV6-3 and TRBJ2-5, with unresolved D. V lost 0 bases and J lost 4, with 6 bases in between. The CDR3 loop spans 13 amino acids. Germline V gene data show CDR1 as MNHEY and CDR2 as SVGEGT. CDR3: CASSYSRGETQYF. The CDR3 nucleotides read TGTGCCAGCAGTTACTCCCGAGGAGAGACCCAGTACTTC.

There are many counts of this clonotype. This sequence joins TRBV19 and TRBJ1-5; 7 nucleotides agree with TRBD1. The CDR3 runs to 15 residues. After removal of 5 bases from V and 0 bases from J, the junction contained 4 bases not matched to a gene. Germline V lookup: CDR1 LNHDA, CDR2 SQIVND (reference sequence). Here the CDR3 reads CASSGGQFSNQPQHF. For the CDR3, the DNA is TGTGCCAGTAGTGGGGGACAGTTTAGCAATCAGCCCCAGCATTTT.

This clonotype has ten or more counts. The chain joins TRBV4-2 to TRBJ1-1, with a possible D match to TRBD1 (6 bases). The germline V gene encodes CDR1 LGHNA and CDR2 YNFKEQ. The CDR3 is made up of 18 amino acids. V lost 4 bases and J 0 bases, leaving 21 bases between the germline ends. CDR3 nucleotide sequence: TGTGCCAGCAGCCCAGAATCGGGGGCGCCAGTTCTGAACACTGAAGCTTTCTTT. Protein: CASSPESGAPVLNTEAFF.

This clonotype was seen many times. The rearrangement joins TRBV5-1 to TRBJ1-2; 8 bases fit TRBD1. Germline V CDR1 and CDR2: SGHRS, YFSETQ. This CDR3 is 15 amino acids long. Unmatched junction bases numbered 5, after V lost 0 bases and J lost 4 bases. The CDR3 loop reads CASSLDGQGTYGYTF. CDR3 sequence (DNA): TGCGCCAGCAGCTTGGATGGACAGGGAACCTATGGCTACACCTTC.

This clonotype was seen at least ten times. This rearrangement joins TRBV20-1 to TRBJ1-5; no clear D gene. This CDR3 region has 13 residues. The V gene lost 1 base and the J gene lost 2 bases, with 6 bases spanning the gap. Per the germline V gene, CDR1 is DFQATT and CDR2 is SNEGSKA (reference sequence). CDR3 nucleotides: TGCAGTGCTAGAGGGCAGGGCAATCAGCCCCAGCATTTT. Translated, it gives CSARGQGNQPQHF.

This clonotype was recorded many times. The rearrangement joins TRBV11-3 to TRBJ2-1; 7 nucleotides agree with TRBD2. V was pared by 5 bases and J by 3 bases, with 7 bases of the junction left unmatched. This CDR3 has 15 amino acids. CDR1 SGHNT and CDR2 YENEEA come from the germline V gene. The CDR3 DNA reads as TGTGCCAGCAGCCCACAGCGGGGCCGCTACAATGAGCAGTTCTTC. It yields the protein CASSPQRGRYNEQFF.

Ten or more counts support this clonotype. The CDR3 sequence: CASSKTGNYGYTF. The DNA of the CDR3 is TGTGCCAGCAGCAAGACAGGGAACTATGGCTACACCTTC. The V and J genes are TRBV6-5 and TRBJ1-2, with TRBD1 identical over 7 bases. After removal of 6 bases from V and 2 bases from J, the junction contained 3 bases not matched to a gene. Germline assignment: CDR1 MNHEY and CDR2 SVGAGI. The CDR3 contains 13 residues.

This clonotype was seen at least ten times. DNA for the CDR3: TGTGCCAGCAGCCTATATCGGGGCAGTTCCGGCGAGCAGTACTTC. Protein: CASSLYRGSSGEQYF. The V gene is TRBV7-2, the J gene TRBJ2-7; D may match TRBD1 or TRBD2 (5 bases each). This CDR3 has 15 amino acids. Germline CDR1 reads SGHTA; CDR2 reads FQGNSA. V dropped 5 bases and J dropped 6 bases, with 20 bases sitting between them.